Shown below are 23 T cell receptor beta chains from a single sample sequenced in a study of blood T cells in healthy people across ages. Using a J-beta primer mix together with a sample-barcoded 5' primer, a second PCR was run for about 6 to 12 cycles. In TCRdb, the 5' RACE reads were re-called with MiXCR into one record per CDR3 protein. The table includes about 650,000 distinct CDR3 sequences, around 52% detected once. Sequencing was performed on blood. The receptors derive from an elderly woman in good health.

The chain recombines TRBV29-1 with TRBJ2-5; TRBD2 agrees at 15 bases. V trimming: 4 bases; J trimming: 5 bases; junction bases outside the gene matches: 5. This CDR3 comprises 15 residues. From germline, CDR1 is SQVTM and CDR2 ANQGSEA. The CDR3 DNA reads as TGCAGCGTTGCGGGACTAGCGGGGGGTGGCGAGACCCAGTACTTC. Translating it yields CSVAGLAGGGETQYF.

The chain combines TRBV20-1 with TRBJ2-7; TRBD1 is a possible D gene (6 bases). With 0 bases removed from V and 1 base from J, the gap between germline ends came to 13 bases. The CDR3 has 15 amino acids. The germline gives CDR1 DFQATT, CDR2 SNEGSKA (reference sequence). CDR3 sequence: CSARDVQGRSYEQYF. CDR3 sequence (DNA): TGCAGTGCTAGAGATGTCCAGGGGCGATCCTACGAGCAGTACTTC.

Many counts were recorded for this clonotype. The chain carries TRBV4-1 and TRBJ2-1; a possible D gene is TRBD2 (6 bases). The CDR3 totals 16 residues. Trimming stripped 1 base from V and 4 bases from J, with 14 bases between. CDR1 and CDR2 (germline): MGHRA, YSYEKL. The CDR3: CASSQGSASAYNEQFF. CDR3 coding DNA: TGCGCCAGCAGCCAAGGCTCGGCTAGCGCGTACAATGAGCAGTTCTTC.

A note on this clonotype: A read error may explain this, as a much larger clone is one base away. V and J are TRBV20-1 and TRBJ2-4, with D perhaps matching TRBD2 (6 bases). CDR1 is DFQATT, CDR2 SNEGSKA, per germline (reference sequence). The length of the CDR3 is 13 residues. CDR3 in DNA: TGCGGTGCTAGCGTGGAGGCCAAAAACATTCAGTACTTC. Translated: CGASVEAKNIQYF.

The chain has TRBV29-1 and TRBJ2-5; D is undetermined. The CDR3 spans 12 residues. With 4 bases removed from V and 3 bases from J, the gap between germline ends came to 9 bases. Germline CDR1 reads SQVTM; CDR2 reads ANQGSEA. As DNA, the CDR3 is TGCAGCGTTGGGGCCCCGAAAGAGACCCAGTACTTC. Its translation is CSVGAPKETQYF.

The sample holds a few counts of this clonotype. The chain carries TRBV5-1 and TRBJ1-1, with no clear D. Trimming took off 0 bases at V and 7 bases at J, with 7 bases between the two ends. CDR3 size: 12 residues. From germline, CDR1 is SGHRS and CDR2 YFSETQ. For the CDR3, the DNA is TGCGCCAGCAGCTTGGTCGTAGGTGAAGCTTTCTTT. Protein product: CASSLVVGEAFF.

This clonotype was seen ten or more times. The V and J genes are TRBV7-9 and TRBJ1-4, with 9 bases identical to TRBD1. CDR3 length equals 13 residues. Germline CDR1 and CDR2: SEHNR and FQNEAQ (reference sequence). With 7 bases clipped from V and 12 bases from J, the junction kept 9 bases outside the gene matches. The CDR3 nucleotides read TGTGCCAGCAAGGGACAGGGCTTATCGGAACTGTTTTTT. The encoded protein is CASKGQGLSELFF.

This clonotype was recorded at least ten times. The rearrangement uses TRBV6-5 and TRBJ2-1, with D maybe TRBD2 (6 bases). Between the trimmed V and J ends, which lost 0 bases and 0 bases, there was a span of 9 bases. Looked up from germline, CDR1 is MNHEY and CDR2 is SVGAGI. The CDR3 sequence is 16 residues long. The DNA of the CDR3 is TGTGCCAGCAGTTACTCGAGCGGGTCCTCCTACAATGAGCAGTTCTTC. Translating it yields CASSYSSGSSYNEQFF.

The CDR3 nucleotides read TGTGCCAGCAGCCCCGACCGGCTAGTGGGGGAAGATACGCAGTATTTT. Translating gives CASSPDRLVGEDTQYF. The V and J genes are TRBV3-1 and TRBJ2-3, with D perhaps TRBD1 or TRBD2 (5 bases each). V was clipped by 4 bases and J by 5 bases, with 19 bases between them. Germline V gene sequence: CDR1 LGHDT, CDR2 YNNKEL (reference sequence). The CDR3 runs 16 residues.

This clonotype has only a few counts. This chain joins TRBV10-3 and TRBJ1-6; TRBD1 aligns across 7 bases. Germline trimming cut 3 bases from V and 7 bases from J; bases unmatched to any gene: 3. Germline V gene lookup returns CDR1 ENHRY and CDR2 SYGVKD. The CDR3 runs 14 residues. The DNA for the CDR3 is TGTGCCATCAGTGACCGGGACAGAAATTCACCCCTCCACTTT. Its protein is CAISDRDRNSPLHF.

The chain is built from TRBV20-1 and TRBJ1-1, with TRBD1 matching over 12 bases. Per the germline V gene, CDR1 is DFQATT and CDR2 is SNEGSKA (reference sequence). Trimming removed 0 bases from V and 3 bases from J; junction bases left unmatched: 5. The CDR3 spans 16 residues. This chain's CDR3 is CSARDRDRGRYTEAFF. In nucleotides, the CDR3 is TGCAGTGCTAGAGATCGGGACAGGGGGCGTTACACTGAAGCTTTCTTT.

This clonotype was counted between two and nine times. The genes are TRBV7-2 and TRBJ1-1; the D gene is possibly TRBD1 (5 bases). Between the trimmed V and J ends, which lost 1 base and 12 bases, there was a span of 15 bases. This CDR3 is built from 13 residues. Germline-derived CDR1 and CDR2 are SGHTA and FQGNSA. This CDR3 is CASSLVAGLMTFF. The CDR3 DNA sequence: TGTGCCAGCAGCTTAGTTGCGGGGCTGATGACTTTCTTT.

About this clonotype: This sequence may be a read error, since a much larger clone differs from it by one base. The chain links TRBV20-1 to TRBJ2-3, with 7 bases identical to TRBD2. V lost 3 bases to trimming and J lost 7 bases; unmatched junction nucleotides: 7. Germline CDR1 is DFQATT and CDR2 is SNEGSKA (reference sequence). This CDR3 is 13 amino acids long. In DNA form, the CDR3 reads TGCAGTGCTAGCGGCGGGAGTCTCAATACGCAGTATTTT. Translating it yields CSASGGSLNTQYF.

The chain has TRBV4-1 and TRBJ2-1; D is tentatively TRBD1 or TRBD2 (6 bases each). V shed 5 bases and J shed 8 bases, with 10 bases lying between them. This CDR3 is 12 amino acids long. CDR1 is MGHRA, CDR2 YSYEKL, per germline. CDR3 sequence: CASSVRGDEQFF. In DNA, the CDR3 is TGCGCCAGCAGCGTAAGGGGGGATGAGCAGTTCTTC.

This chain's CDR3 is CASSGRESYEQYF. CDR3 nucleotides: TGTGCCAGCAGTGGCAGGGAATCCTACGAGCAGTACTTC. The chain couples TRBV27 to TRBJ2-7, with a tentative D call TRBD1 (5 bases). CDR3 length: 13 amino acids. Trimming pared 5 bases from V and 1 base from J, leaving 9 bases between. Germline CDR1 reads MNHEY; CDR2 reads SMNVEV (reference sequence).

The sample holds a few counts of this clonotype. V is TRBV2 and J is TRBJ1-1; unclear D gene. V lost 9 bases and J lost 0, with 20 bases in between. Per the germline V gene, CDR1 is SNHLY and CDR2 is FYNNEI. The CDR3 consists of 16 residues. The CDR3 coding sequence is TGTGCCAGTCAAGGGCAGTCACCTGGGATGAACACTGAAGCTTTCTTT. Protein sequence: CASQGQSPGMNTEAFF.

As for this clonotype: A much larger clone differs by one base, so this may be a read error. The rearrangement joins TRBV14 to TRBJ2-7; D not certain. The CDR3 covers 13 residues. Germline V lookup: CDR1 SGHDN, CDR2 FVKESK. V was clipped by 3 bases and J by 5 bases, with 11 bases between them. CDR3 nucleotides: TGTGCCAGCAGCCATGGGTTTTCCGACGAGCAGTACTTC. Amino acid sequence: CASSHGFSDEQYF. Full variable domain (missing parts from reference TRBV14 and TRBJ2-7): EAGVTQFPSHSVIEKGQTVTLRCDPISGHDNLYWYRRVMGKEIKFLLHFVKESKQDESGMPNNRFLAERTGGTYSTLKVQPAELEDSGVYFCASSHGFSDEQYFGPGTRLTVT.

The chain recombines TRBV3-1 with TRBJ2-7; 8 bases are shared with TRBD2. V was pared by 1 base and J by 0 bases, with 2 bases of the junction left unmatched. Germline CDR1 LGHDT, CDR2 YNNKEL (reference sequence). The CDR3 has 15 residues. CDR3: CASSQGSGASYEQYF. Here the CDR3 DNA reads TGTGCCAGCAGCCAAGGTAGCGGGGCCTCCTACGAGCAGTACTTC.

This clonotype occurred many times. This chain joins TRBV2 and TRBJ2-1, with a weak D call TRBD2 (7 bases). V was pared by 7 bases and J by 3 bases, with 13 bases between. The CDR3 has 14 amino acids. The germline V gene encodes CDR1 SNHLY and CDR2 FYNNEI. The CDR3 coding sequence is TGTGCCAGCAATAAGCGGGACAACTACAATGAGCAGTTCTTC. It specifies CASNKRDNYNEQFF.

With respect to this clonotype: A much larger clonotype is one base distant, so this may be a read error. The chain employs TRBV6-6 and TRBJ2-7; 11 bases align to TRBD1. Germline V gives CDR1 MNHNY, CDR2 SVGAGI (reference sequence). There are 15 residues in the CDR3. In DNA, the CDR3 is TGTGCCAACAGTTTCGGACAGGGGGCGCGGTACGAGCAGTACTTC. This gives the protein CANSFGQGARYEQYF.

In the case of this clonotype: A much larger clonotype is one base distant, so this may be a read error. The V and J genes are TRBV18 and TRBJ1-2; 9 nucleotides agree with TRBD1. Germline V gene lookup returns CDR1 KGHSH and CDR2 LQKENI. V was clipped by 1 base and J by 8 bases; unmatched bases: 5. The CDR3 has 14 residues. CDR3: CASSPQRTGEGYTF. Written as DNA, the CDR3 is TGTGCCAGCTCACCACAGCGGACAGGGGAGGGCTACACCTTC.

This clonotype occurred a few times. The J gene is TRBJ2-6, the V gene TRBV18; D uncertain. The CDR3 runs 13 residues. Germline V gene data show CDR1 as KGHSH and CDR2 as LQKENI. V was cut by 3 bases and J by 2 bases, with 2 bases left in between. CDR3 protein: CASSPAGANVLTF. The DNA of the CDR3 is TGTGCCAGCTCACCTGCTGGGGCCAACGTCCTGACTTTC.

This clonotype has just a few counts. The CDR3 nucleotides read TGTGCCAGCAGACGGACAGGGGGCTATGGCTACACCTTC. Protein: CASRRTGGYGYTF. The chain has TRBV27 and TRBJ1-2, with TRBD1 identical over 10 bases. J lost 4 bases, V lost 6 bases, and 2 bases had no gene match. CDR3 length: 13 residues. CDR1 is MNHEY and CDR2 is SMNVEV in the germline V gene (reference sequence).